The source of this T cell receptor (beta chain) is a study of post-analysis software for immune sequencing data. Notes on the study in general: Controls showed lower frequencies than patients for roughly five TRBV segments, and TRBV5-6, TRBV5-1 and TRBV20-1 were among these.

Germline CDR1 and CDR2: DFQATT and SNEGSKA (reference sequence). This CDR3 comprises 12 residues. Remarks on this clonotype: The antigen remains undetermined.

Prepared TCR beta cDNA libraries contained unique molecular identifiers. TCRdb fed the PCR reads into MiXCR, producing one record per CDR3 protein. The sample holds hundreds of thousands of distinct CDR3 sequences; around 53% are singletons and the top ten take 4% to 5.5%. The clonotype was recovered from a girl aged 5 to 17 with multiple sclerosis. The source material was blood. The chain couples TRBV20-1 to TRBJ2-5, with unresolved D. The end of the DNA fits TRBJ2-7 better, so the J call may be wrong. CDR3 nucleotides: TGCAGTGCTAGAGATCTTCTCGACGAGCAGTACTTC. It is translated as CSARDLLDEQYF.